The 26 T cell receptor beta chains below come from one sample, sequenced in a study of blood T cells in healthy people across ages. Together with a sample-barcoded 5' primer, a J-beta primer mix was included in a second PCR lasting roughly 6 to 12 cycles. In TCRdb, the 5' RACE reads were re-called with MiXCR into one record per CDR3 protein. The data hold 380,000 or so distinct CDR3 sequences, with 52% observed a single time. Sequencing input: blood. These receptors all stem from a man in his 60s in good health.

On this clonotype itself: Just one base apart from a much larger clone, this may be a read error. The chain uses TRBV15 and TRBJ2-7; no clear D gene. CDR1 LNHNV and CDR2 YYDKDF come from the germline V gene (reference sequence). The CDR3 has 13 residues. CDR3 protein: CVTSRDLGFEQYF. The CDR3 nucleotides read TGTGTCACCAGCAGAGATTTAGGGTTCGAGCAGTACTTC.

This clonotype showed up just a few times. The chain has TRBV25-1 and TRBJ1-4, with D possibly being TRBD1 (5 bases). The CDR3 extends over 16 amino acids. Germline assignment: CDR1 MGHDK and CDR2 SYGVNS. V was clipped by 1 base and J by 4 bases, with 13 bases between them. CDR3 residues: CASSEFPVGGNEKLFF. The CDR3 DNA sequence: TGTGCCAGCAGTGAATTCCCGGTCGGGGGTAATGAAAAACTGTTTTTT. Using reference TRBV25-1 and TRBJ1-4 for the parts outside the CDR3, the full variable domain is EADIYQTPRYLVIGTGKKITLECSQTMGHDKMYWYQQDPGMELHLIHYSYGVNSTEKGDLSSESTVSRIRTEHFPLTLESARPSHTSQYLCASSEFPVGGNEKLFFGSGTQLSVL.

Regarding this clonotype: A much larger clone differs by one base, so this may be a read error. V is TRBV20-1 and J is TRBJ2-3; a possible D gene is TRBD1 (5 bases). The V gene lost 3 bases and the J gene lost 6 bases, with 25 bases spanning the gap. This CDR3 has 17 amino acids. CDR1 is DFQATT and CDR2 is SNEGSKA in the germline V gene (reference sequence). In DNA, the CDR3 is TGCAGTGCTAGTGATTTCGGACAAGCGCGGTCCCCGGATACGCAGTATTTT. Protein product: CSASDFGQARSPDTQYF.

V usage is TRBV5-4 and J usage is TRBJ1-2; D remains ambiguous. This CDR3 is built from 14 residues. The germline CDR1 and CDR2 sequences are SGHNT and YYREEE (reference sequence). V dropped 4 bases and J dropped 5 bases, with 15 bases sitting between them. The CDR3 protein is CASSVLSVGYGYTF. The CDR3 coding sequence is TGTGCCAGCAGCGTGCTGTCAGTGGGGTATGGCTACACCTTC.

The chain carries TRBV15 and TRBJ1-4; D unresolved. CDR1 is LNHNV, CDR2 YYDKDF, per germline (reference sequence). V was cut by 0 bases and J by 8 bases, with 10 bases left in between. This CDR3 is 14 amino acids long. CDR3 region: CATSRDLVPEKLFF. The CDR3, as DNA: TGTGCCACCAGCAGAGATCTGGTTCCCGAAAAACTGTTTTTT.

At least ten counts were recorded for this clonotype. The chain links TRBV5-4 to TRBJ2-1; 8 bases line up with TRBD2. The CDR3 sequence is 15 residues long. Germline V lookup: CDR1 SGHNT, CDR2 YYREEE (reference sequence). After removal of 3 bases from V and 0 bases from J, the junction contained 2 bases not matched to a gene. CDR3 bases: TGTGCCAGCAGCTCGACTAGCGTCTCCTACAATGAGCAGTTCTTC. It yields the protein CASSSTSVSYNEQFF. Complete variable domain (other parts from reference TRBV5-4 and TRBJ2-1): ETGVTQSPTHLIKTRGQQVTLRCSSQSGHNTVSWYQQALGQGPQFIFQYYREEENGRGNFPPRFSGLQFPNYSSELNVNALELDDSALYLCASSSTSVSYNEQFFGPGTRLTVL.

This clonotype was seen a single time. The chain recombines TRBV10-2 with TRBJ2-5, with 7 nucleotides matching TRBD1. The CDR3 runs 16 residues. Looked up from germline, CDR1 is WSHSY and CDR2 is SAAADI. V was clipped by 2 bases and J by 5 bases; unmatched bases: 11. CDR3 region: CASSEPTEGGEETQYF. CDR3 in DNA: TGCGCCAGCAGTGAGCCTACCGAAGGGGGCGAGGAGACCCAGTACTTC.

The chain recombines TRBV12-3 or TRBV12-4 with TRBJ2-3, with TRBD2 as a possible D gene (6 bases). The CDR3 runs to 14 residues. V was cut by 5 bases and J by 2 bases, with 11 bases left in between. CDR3 loop: CASSAGLHTDTQYF. Written as DNA, the CDR3 is TGTGCCAGCAGTGCGGGACTCCACACAGATACGCAGTATTTT.

This chain connects TRBV3-1 to TRBJ2-5, with TRBD1 matching 7 bases. The J call is doubtful: the DNA matches TRBJ2-7 better. Germline-derived CDR1 and CDR2 are LGHDT and YNNKEL (reference sequence). The CDR3 runs 17 residues. CDR3 coding DNA: TGTGCCAGCAGCCCAGCGCTGGGGAACAGGGGTTTGTACGAGCAGTACTTC. This codes for CASSPALGNRGLYEQYF.

The chain combines TRBV28 with TRBJ2-6; possibly TRBD1 for D (6 bases). V shed 9 bases and J shed 2 bases, with 14 bases lying between them. The CDR3 runs to 15 residues. Germline assignment: CDR1 MDHEN and CDR2 SYDVKM. CDR3 loop: CASWGTGTGANVLTF. CDR3 in DNA: TGTGCCAGTTGGGGCACAGGGACTGGGGCCAACGTCCTGACTTTC.

This clonotype was picked up a small number of times. The chain combines TRBV20-1 with TRBJ2-5; tentatively, D is TRBD2 (7 bases). The CDR3 has 16 amino acids. The germline gives CDR1 DFQATT, CDR2 SNEGSKA (reference sequence). Trimming took off 0 bases at V and 5 bases at J, with 19 bases between the two ends. CDR3 region: CSARDWGGRGFETQYF. The CDR3 nucleotides read TGCAGTGCTAGAGATTGGGGGGGCAGGGGATTCGAGACCCAGTACTTC.

The chain has TRBV12-3 or TRBV12-4 and TRBJ2-6; D remains unclear. The CDR3 sequence is 16 residues long. The germline V and J ends were trimmed by 1 base and 0 bases, with 7 bases remaining between them. The CDR3 loop is CASSLGRSSGANVLTF. The CDR3 nucleotides read TGTGCCAGCAGTTTAGGACGGAGCTCTGGGGCCAACGTCCTGACTTTC.

V gene TRBV6-5 combines with J gene TRBJ1-1; D gene unclear. The ends were cut back, 6 bases at V and 0 bases at J, with 11 bases in the middle. From germline, CDR1 is MNHEY and CDR2 SVGAGI. The CDR3 is 14 amino acids. The CDR3 region is CASSQGRVNTEAFF. In nucleotides, the CDR3 is TGTGCCAGCAGCCAAGGACGGGTGAACACTGAAGCTTTCTTT.

Many counts were recorded for this clonotype. The J gene is TRBJ2-7, the V gene TRBV28; 9 bases align to TRBD1. Losses at the gene ends were 5 bases for V and 4 bases for J; bases not matched to a gene: 9. This CDR3 has 15 amino acids. CDR1 is MDHEN, CDR2 SYDVKM, per germline. Written as DNA, the CDR3 is TGTGCCAGCAGTGTACGGACAGGGGCTCAATACGAGCAGTACTTC. Its translation is CASSVRTGAQYEQYF.

The rearrangement uses TRBV27 and TRBJ2-5, with TRBD1 identical over 9 bases. Germline V gene sequence: CDR1 MNHEY, CDR2 SMNVEV (reference sequence). The trim removed 5 bases at V and 4 bases at J, leaving 11 bases unmatched. The CDR3 consists of 16 residues. The CDR3 loop reads CASSTQTGGGRETQYF. CDR3 nucleotide sequence: TGTGCCAGCAGTACCCAGACAGGGGGAGGCCGAGAGACCCAGTACTTC.

This clonotype was detected only once. The chain employs TRBV28 and TRBJ2-5; D might be TRBD2 (6 bases). There are 12 residues in the CDR3. V dropped 6 bases and J dropped 5 bases, with 10 bases sitting between them. Germline CDR1 reads MDHEN; CDR2 reads SYDVKM. The CDR3 spells CASRTSLETQYF. CDR3 coding DNA: TGTGCCAGCAGGACTAGTCTCGAGACCCAGTACTTC.

The genes are TRBV7-6 and TRBJ1-5, with D possibly TRBD1 on 5 matching bases. The germline V gene encodes CDR1 SGHVS and CDR2 FNYEAQ. This CDR3 is 13 amino acids long. V was shortened by 3 bases and J by 6 bases, with 9 bases between the two germline ends. CDR3 coding DNA: TGTGCCAGCAGCTTGGGTAGGGGTCAGCCCCAGCATTTT. Protein: CASSLGRGQPQHF.

Here the CDR3 DNA reads TGTGCCAGCAGCCAAGATCCACAGAAGGCAGGGGGGAACTATGGCTACACCTTC. Translated: CASSQDPQKAGGNYGYTF. V is TRBV3-1 and J is TRBJ1-2; TRBD1 agrees at 7 bases. V was pared by 0 bases and J by 2 bases, with 12 bases of the junction left unmatched. Germline assignment: CDR1 LGHDT and CDR2 YNNKEL (reference sequence). This CDR3 comprises 18 residues.

This clonotype was detected ten times or more. The V gene is TRBV29-1, the J gene TRBJ1-2, with D possibly being TRBD1 (6 bases). Germline V CDR1 and CDR2: SQVTM, ANQGSEA. V was cut by 5 bases and J by 6 bases, with 7 bases left in between. This CDR3 has 10 residues. CDR3 nucleotides: TGCAGCGTTACAGGGAATGGCTACACCTTC. Encoded protein: CSVTGNGYTF.

The chain uses TRBV7-2 and TRBJ1-2; 10 nucleotides align to TRBD1. This CDR3 comprises 13 residues. CDR1 SGHTA and CDR2 FQGNSA come from the germline V gene. V gave up 5 bases and J gave up 7 bases; unmatched junction bases: 4. CDR3 amino acids: CASSQRQGAGYTF. The DNA of the CDR3 is TGTGCCAGCAGCCAAAGACAGGGGGCTGGCTACACCTTC.

CDR3: CASSPAASGAYEQYF. CDR3 sequence (DNA): TGTGCCAGCAGCCCAGCGGCTAGCGGGGCCTACGAGCAGTACTTC. The chain links TRBV7-3 to TRBJ2-7; the match to TRBD2 covers 9 bases. From germline, CDR1 is SGHTA and CDR2 FQGTGA. The CDR3 runs 15 residues. V was clipped by 5 bases and J by 2 bases; unmatched bases: 7.

This sequence joins TRBV10-3 and TRBJ1-5, with a possible D match to TRBD1 (6 bases). Per germline, CDR1 ENHRY and CDR2 SYGVKD. The CDR3 extends over 16 amino acids. V gave up 10 bases and J gave up 0 bases, with 19 bases separating them. The CDR3 region has the DNA TGTGCCACCGCCGTTGGGACAACAGATAGCAATCAGCCCCAGCATTTT. Protein product: CATAVGTTDSNQPQHF.

The V gene is TRBV27, the J gene TRBJ2-3; D not resolved. The germline CDR1 and CDR2 sequences are MNHEY and SMNVEV (reference sequence). V was clipped by 6 bases and J by 1 base, with 11 bases between them. The CDR3 runs to 14 residues. The chain's CDR3 is CASSQFRGTDTQYF. DNA for the CDR3: TGTGCCAGCAGCCAATTTAGGGGCACAGATACGCAGTATTTT.

This clonotype appeared a few times. The chain joins TRBV7-3 to TRBJ2-3; no definite D call. The CDR3 spans 13 residues. Germline CDR1 and CDR2: SGHTA and FQGTGA. The ends were cut back, 1 base at V and 2 bases at J, with 4 bases in the middle. Written as DNA, the CDR3 is TGTGCCAGCAGCTTAATCGCCACAGATACGCAGTATTTT. Amino acids: CASSLIATDTQYF.

A word on this clonotype: A read error may be the cause here, since a much bigger clone is one base away. The chain carries TRBV27 and TRBJ2-1; tentatively, D is TRBD2 (5 bases). Trimming removed 5 bases from V and 4 bases from J, with 18 bases in between. Germline CDR1 and CDR2: MNHEY and SMNVEV (reference sequence). There are 16 residues in the CDR3. This chain's CDR3 is CASSTATGMNYNEQFF. CDR3 in DNA: TGTGCCAGCAGTACCGCCACCGGGATGAATTACAATGAGCAGTTCTTC.

This chain connects TRBV20-1 to TRBJ2-7; perhaps TRBD2 as D (6 bases). Between the trimmed V and J ends, which lost 3 bases and 7 bases, there was a span of 16 bases. This CDR3 contains 13 residues. The germline gives CDR1 DFQATT, CDR2 SNEGSKA (reference sequence). The chain's CDR3 is CSAREGVWGEQYF. The DNA of the CDR3 is TGCAGTGCTAGGGAGGGTGTCTGGGGGGAGCAGTACTTC.